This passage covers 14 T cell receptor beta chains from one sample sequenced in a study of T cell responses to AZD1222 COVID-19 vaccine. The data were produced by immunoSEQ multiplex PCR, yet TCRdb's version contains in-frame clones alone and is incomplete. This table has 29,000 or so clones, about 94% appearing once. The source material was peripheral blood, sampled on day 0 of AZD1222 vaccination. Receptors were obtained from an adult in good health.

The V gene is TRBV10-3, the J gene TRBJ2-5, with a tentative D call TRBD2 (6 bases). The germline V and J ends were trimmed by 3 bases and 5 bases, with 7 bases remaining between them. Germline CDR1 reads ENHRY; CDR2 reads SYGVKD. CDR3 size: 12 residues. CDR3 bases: TGTGCCATCAGTGACCGGGGGGAGACCCAGTACTTC. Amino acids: CAISDRGETQYF.

The chain's CDR3 is CASSPIHEQYF. The CDR3, as DNA: TGTGCCAGCAGCCCGATCCACGAGCAGTACTTC. The V and J genes are TRBV7-9 and TRBJ2-7, with D unresolved. The CDR3 contains 11 residues. Trimming took 5 bases from V and 5 from J, leaving 7 bases between them. The germline V gene encodes CDR1 SEHNR and CDR2 FQNEAQ (reference sequence). Full variable domain (remainder filled in from reference TRBV7-9 and TRBJ2-7): DTGVSQNPRHKITKRGQNVTFRCDPISEHNRLYWYRQTLGQGPEFLTYFQNEAQLEKSRLLSDRFSAERPKGSFSTLEIQRTEQGDSAMYLCASSPIHEQYFGPGTRLTVT.

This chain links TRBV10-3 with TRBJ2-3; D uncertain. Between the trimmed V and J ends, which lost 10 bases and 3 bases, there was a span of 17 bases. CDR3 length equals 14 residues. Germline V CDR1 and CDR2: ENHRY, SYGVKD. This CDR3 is CATQRDAPTDTQYF. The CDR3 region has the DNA TGTGCCACCCAAAGGGATGCTCCAACAGATACGCAGTATTTT.

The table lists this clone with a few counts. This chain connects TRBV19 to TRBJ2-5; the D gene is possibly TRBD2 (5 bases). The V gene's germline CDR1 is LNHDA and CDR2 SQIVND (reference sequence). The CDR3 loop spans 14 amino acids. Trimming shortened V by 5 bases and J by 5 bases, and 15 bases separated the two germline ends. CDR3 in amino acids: CASSGVGVSETQYF. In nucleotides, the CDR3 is TGTGCCAGTAGTGGGGTCGGGGTTTCGGAGACCCAGTACTTC.

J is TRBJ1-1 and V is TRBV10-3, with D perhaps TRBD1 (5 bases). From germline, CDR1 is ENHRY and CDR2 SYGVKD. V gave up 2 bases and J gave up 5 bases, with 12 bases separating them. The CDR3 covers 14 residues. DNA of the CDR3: TGTGCCATCAGTGAGGGAGGGGAGGTAACTGAAGCTTTCTTT. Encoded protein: CAISEGGEVTEAFF.

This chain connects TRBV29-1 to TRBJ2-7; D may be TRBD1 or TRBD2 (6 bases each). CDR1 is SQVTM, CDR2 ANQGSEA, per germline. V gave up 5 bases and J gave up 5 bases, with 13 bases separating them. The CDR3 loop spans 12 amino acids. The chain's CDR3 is CSVLLGGHEQYF. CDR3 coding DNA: TGCAGCGTTCTTCTGGGGGGCCACGAGCAGTACTTC.

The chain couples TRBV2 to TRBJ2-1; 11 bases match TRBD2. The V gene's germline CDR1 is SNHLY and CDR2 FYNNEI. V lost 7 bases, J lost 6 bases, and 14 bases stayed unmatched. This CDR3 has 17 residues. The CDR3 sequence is CASNRVRTSGRLNEQFF. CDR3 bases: TGTGCCAGCAACCGGGTCCGGACTAGCGGGCGCCTCAATGAGCAGTTCTTC.

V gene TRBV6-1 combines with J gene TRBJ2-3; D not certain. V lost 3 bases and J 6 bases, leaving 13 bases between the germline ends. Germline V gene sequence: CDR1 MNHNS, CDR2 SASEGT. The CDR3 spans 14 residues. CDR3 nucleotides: TGTGCCAGCAGTGACCCTAGGGATATCGATACGCAGTATTTT. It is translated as CASSDPRDIDTQYF.

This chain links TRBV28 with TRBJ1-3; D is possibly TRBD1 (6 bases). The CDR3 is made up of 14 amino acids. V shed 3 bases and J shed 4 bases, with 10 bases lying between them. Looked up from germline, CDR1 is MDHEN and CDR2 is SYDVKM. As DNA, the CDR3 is TGTGCCAGCAGTTTGTTTGGGGGCGGAAACACCATATATTTT. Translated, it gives CASSLFGGGNTIYF.

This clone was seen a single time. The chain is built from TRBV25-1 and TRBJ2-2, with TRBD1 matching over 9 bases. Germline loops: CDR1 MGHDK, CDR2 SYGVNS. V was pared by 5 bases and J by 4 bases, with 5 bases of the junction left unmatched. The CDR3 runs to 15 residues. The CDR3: CASSPGTGFTGELFF. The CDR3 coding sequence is TGTGCCAGCAGTCCCGGGACAGGGTTCACCGGGGAGCTGTTTTTT.

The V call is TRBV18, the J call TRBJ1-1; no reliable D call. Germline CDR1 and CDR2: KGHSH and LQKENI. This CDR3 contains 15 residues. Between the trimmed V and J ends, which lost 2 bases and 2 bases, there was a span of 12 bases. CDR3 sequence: CASSPDYSANTEAFF. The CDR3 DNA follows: TGTGCCAGCTCACCAGATTACTCTGCCAACACTGAAGCTTTCTTT.

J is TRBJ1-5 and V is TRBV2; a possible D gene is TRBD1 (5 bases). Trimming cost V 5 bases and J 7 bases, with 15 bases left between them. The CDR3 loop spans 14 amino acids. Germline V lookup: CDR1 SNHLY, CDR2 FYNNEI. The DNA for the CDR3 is TGTGCCAGCAGTTACTCAGGGATGAGGCAGCCCCAGCATTTT. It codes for CASSYSGMRQPQHF.

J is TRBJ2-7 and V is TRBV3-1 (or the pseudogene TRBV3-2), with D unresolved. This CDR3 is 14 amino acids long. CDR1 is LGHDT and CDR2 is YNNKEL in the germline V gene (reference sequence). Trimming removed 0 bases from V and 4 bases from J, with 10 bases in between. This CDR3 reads CASSQDSGGYEQYF. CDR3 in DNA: TGTGCCAGCAGCCAAGATTCTGGCGGATACGAGCAGTACTTC.

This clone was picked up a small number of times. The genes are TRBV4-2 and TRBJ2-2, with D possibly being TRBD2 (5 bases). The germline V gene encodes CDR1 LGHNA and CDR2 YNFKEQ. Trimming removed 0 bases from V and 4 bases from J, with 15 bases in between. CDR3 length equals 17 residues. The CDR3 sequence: CASSQEPMGSGTGELFF. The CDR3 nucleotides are TGTGCCAGCAGCCAAGAACCCATGGGAAGCGGCACCGGGGAGCTGTTTTTT.